What follows is one TCR beta chain and its context. Its antigen remains unidentified. This entry comes from a study of cytomegalovirus exposure and HLA in healthy donors. The study's findings and limits: The finding came from a later analysis; first-cohort TCR clusters tended to co-occur in the roughly 120 validation repertoires. Rare sequences made up most TCRs, while some public TCRs were found in many donors. There were over 150 TCR beta chains listed as cytomegalovirus-associated.

Sequencing was performed with immunoSEQ multiplex PCR; in TCRdb, only in-frame clones are kept and a portion is missing. The sample has roughly 330,000 clones; around 87% are singletons. The TCR was taken from a woman aged 25 to 39 in good health and CMV-seropositive. Sequenced material: PBMCs.

The CDR3 nucleotides read TGTGCCAGCAGCTTAGCTACAGGGGGGGGGTCCTACAATGAGCAGTTCTTC. Encoded protein: CASSLATGGGSYNEQFF. The chain employs TRBV13 and TRBJ2-1; D is perhaps TRBD1 (8 bases). CDR3 length: 17 amino acids. The germline V gene has CDR1 PRHDT and CDR2 FYEKMQ (reference sequence). Trimming removed 1 base from V and 1 base from J, with 14 bases in between.